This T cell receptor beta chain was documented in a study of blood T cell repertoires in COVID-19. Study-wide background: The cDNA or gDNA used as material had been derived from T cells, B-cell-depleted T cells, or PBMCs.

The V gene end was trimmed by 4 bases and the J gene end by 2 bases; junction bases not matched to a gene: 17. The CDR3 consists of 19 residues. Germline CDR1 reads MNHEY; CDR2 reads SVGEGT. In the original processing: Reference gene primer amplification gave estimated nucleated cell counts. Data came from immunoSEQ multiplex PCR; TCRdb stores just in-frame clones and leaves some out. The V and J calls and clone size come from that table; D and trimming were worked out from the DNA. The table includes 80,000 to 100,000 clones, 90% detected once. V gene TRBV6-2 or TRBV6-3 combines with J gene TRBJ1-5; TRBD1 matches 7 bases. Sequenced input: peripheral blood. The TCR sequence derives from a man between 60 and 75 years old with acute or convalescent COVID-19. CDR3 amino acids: CASSLRPSLTGIRNQPQHF. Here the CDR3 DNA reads TGTGCCAGCAGTTTAAGGCCTTCGCTGACAGGGATCCGCAATCAGCCCCAGCATTTT.